Listed here is a single T cell receptor beta chain. Its target is unknown. Treatment described: 10-day PBMC culture with coronavirus spike peptide pools or control peptides (ViraFEST assay). Following expansion of antigen-specific T cells with peptide pools, ViraFEST then sequenced TCRs. Cultured CD4+ T cells had their DNA profiled by the Oncomine TCR Beta short-read assay. Genomic DNA was taken out of cultured CD4+ T cells by extraction. TCRdb passed the PCR reads through MiXCR, listing each CDR3 protein once. This sample has about 15,000 distinct CDR3 sequences, with 50% to 65% found just once. The sample originates from a study of vaccination and CD4 T cells after COVID-19. Study as a whole: Following dose two, a median approximately 75 days (range 14 to 241) passed before post-vaccine samples were taken. Cellular stimulation was performed using overlapping spike peptides derived from SARS-CoV-2, HCoV-NL63, HCoV-OC43 and HCoV-229E.

The source was CD4+ T cells from blood, cultured in vitro, collected before SARS-CoV-2 vaccination. The sequence came from a human donor who had recovered from COVID-19.

The CDR3 here is CAWTGLASNYGYTF. CDR3 nucleotides: TGTGCCTGGACCGGCTTGGCCTCTAACTATGGCTACACCTTC. The chain links TRBV30 to TRBJ1-2; D unresolved. The V end lost 4 bases, the J end lost 0 bases, and 12 bases lay between the germline ends. Germline CDR1 and CDR2: GTSNPN and SVGIG (reference sequence). This CDR3 spans 14 amino acids.